The 28 T cell receptor beta chains presented below share a single source sample, sequenced in a study of cytomegalovirus exposure and HLA in healthy donors. A multiplex PCR was run with 60 Vbeta primers and 13 Jbeta primers. Assay: immunoSEQ multiplex PCR; the TCRdb copy retains only in-frame clones and omits some. Recorded here are fewer than 100,000 clones; the top ten clones represent around 0.6%. Sequenced: PBMCs. The receptors here all came from a man aged 45-65 years in good health and CMV-seronegative.

The chain has TRBV19 and TRBJ1-4; 9 nucleotides match TRBD1. CDR1 LNHDA and CDR2 SQIVND come from the germline V gene (reference sequence). J lost 7 bases, V lost 5 bases, and 8 bases had no gene match. This CDR3 comprises 15 residues. The CDR3 region has the DNA TGTGCCAGTAGTGCGACAGGGGGAGGTGGTGAAAAACTGTTTTTT. It is translated as CASSATGGGGEKLFF.

The J gene is TRBJ2-7, the V gene TRBV28; 7 bases agree with TRBD1. Germline V gene data show CDR1 as MDHEN and CDR2 as SYDVKM. This CDR3 region has 14 residues. The J segment lost 3 bases and the V segment lost 7 bases, leaving 9 bases of the junction unmatched. The CDR3: CASKRQGFVYEQYF. The DNA of the CDR3 is TGTGCCAGCAAAAGACAGGGCTTTGTCTACGAGCAGTACTTC.

As to this clone: Additional DNA sequences in this sample encode the identical CDR3. This rearrangement joins TRBV9 to TRBJ1-3; perhaps TRBD1 as D (6 bases). Looked up from germline, CDR1 is SGDLS and CDR2 is YYNGEE. CDR3 length: 16 residues. Deletions cut 0 bases from V and 1 base from J, with 11 bases between. CDR3 bases: TGTGCCAGCAGCGTAGGTGGCAGGGGATCTGGAAACACCATATATTTT. Translating gives CASSVGGRGSGNTIYF.

The chain uses TRBV15 and TRBJ2-5; 11 bases are a match to TRBD2. After removal of 0 bases from V and 2 bases from J, the junction contained 5 bases not matched to a gene. The V gene's germline CDR1 is LNHNV and CDR2 YYDKDF (reference sequence). This CDR3 has 17 amino acids. CDR3 sequence (DNA): TGTGCCACCAGCAGAGAAAAGGGACTAGCGGAACAAGAGACCCAGTACTTC. It encodes CATSREKGLAEQETQYF. The full variable domain, its missing parts supplied by reference TRBV15 and TRBJ2-5, is DAMVIQNPRYQVTQFGKPVTLSCSQTLNHNVMYWYQQKSSQAPKLLFHYYDKDFNNEADTPDNFQSRRPNTSFCFLDIRSPGLGDTAMYLCATSREKGLAEQETQYFGPGTRLLVL.

The rearrangement uses TRBV10-1 and TRBJ1-2; D perhaps matches TRBD1 (6 bases). The germline V gene has CDR1 WNHNN and CDR2 SYGVQD (reference sequence). This CDR3 has 13 amino acids. Trimming removed 2 bases at V and 4 bases at J, with 8 bases between. The CDR3 loop is CASSENRAYGYTF. DNA of the CDR3: TGCGCCAGCAGTGAGAACAGGGCCTATGGCTACACCTTC.

The chain has TRBV18 and TRBJ2-2; 10 nucleotides align to TRBD1. Trimming at V came to 1 base and at J to 3 bases, leaving 2 bases not matched to a gene. The CDR3 totals 16 residues. Germline V gene lookup returns CDR1 KGHSH and CDR2 LQKENI. CDR3 in amino acids: CASSPLGTGDTGELFF. As DNA, the CDR3 is TGTGCCAGCTCACCACTCGGGACAGGGGACACCGGGGAGCTGTTTTTT.

This rearrangement joins TRBV7-9 to TRBJ2-7; D is perhaps TRBD1 (5 bases). Germline CDR1 SEHNR, CDR2 FQNEAQ (reference sequence). CDR3 length: 14 residues. Trimming took off 5 bases at V and 4 bases at J, with 15 bases between the two ends. CDR3: CASSPPTGSYEQYF. In DNA form, the CDR3 reads TGTGCCAGCAGCCCCCCAACAGGATCTTACGAGCAGTACTTC.

This chain links TRBV11-2 with TRBJ1-2; 8 bases align to TRBD1. Germline V gene sequence: CDR1 SGHAT, CDR2 FQNNGV. V shed 5 bases and J 2 bases; nucleotides not matched to a gene: 4. This CDR3 spans 14 amino acids. The CDR3 sequence is CASSARTGNYGYTF. CDR3 coding DNA: TGTGCCAGCAGCGCCCGGACAGGGAACTATGGCTACACCTTC.

The chain uses TRBV28 and TRBJ1-1, with TRBD1 matching over 9 bases. The CDR3 runs to 14 residues. Germline values: CDR1 MDHEN, CDR2 SYDVKM. The V gene end was trimmed by 4 bases and the J gene end by 4 bases; junction bases not matched to a gene: 4. This CDR3 is CASSSGQGTTEAFF. Written as DNA, the CDR3 is TGTGCCAGCAGTTCGGGACAGGGTACCACTGAAGCTTTCTTT.

The gene calls are TRBV28 and TRBJ2-7; D might be TRBD2 (6 bases). V was trimmed by 5 bases and J by 1 base, leaving 12 bases between them. Germline V gene data show CDR1 as MDHEN and CDR2 as SYDVKM. CDR3 length: 14 residues. CDR3 nucleotide sequence: TGTGCCAGCAGTATCGGGGGAAGGTCCTACGAGCAGTACTTC. It is translated as CASSIGGRSYEQYF.

The chain has TRBV9 and TRBJ1-1; 9 bases align to TRBD1. Germline CDR1 reads SGDLS; CDR2 reads YYNGEE. V shed 6 bases and J 7 bases; nucleotides not matched to a gene: 7. This CDR3 region has 13 residues. The CDR3 DNA follows: TGTGCCAGCACCATAGGGGGACAGGGTGAAGCTTTCTTT. Amino acid sequence: CASTIGGQGEAFF.

The chain employs TRBV7-9 and TRBJ2-7; the match to TRBD1 covers 7 bases. Trimming cost V 1 base and J 1 base; bases outside gene matches: 1. The germline V gene has CDR1 SEHNR and CDR2 FQNEAQ (reference sequence). CDR3 length: 14 amino acids. CDR3 nucleotides: TGTGCCAGCAGCTTAGGGACAGGATCCTACGAGCAGTACTTC. This encodes CASSLGTGSYEQYF.

The V and J genes are TRBV5-5 and TRBJ2-7, with D possibly being TRBD2 (5 bases). The ends were cut back, 1 base at V and 1 base at J, with 9 bases in the middle. There are 14 residues in the CDR3. Per germline, CDR1 SGHKS and CDR2 YYEKEE (reference sequence). The DNA for the CDR3 is TGTGCCAGCAGCTTGAGGACGGGGTCCTACGAGCAGTACTTC. This encodes CASSLRTGSYEQYF.

This sequence joins TRBV27 and TRBJ1-4; 7 bases line up with TRBD1. The CDR3 sequence is 14 residues long. V dropped 6 bases and J dropped 7; count of bases not matched to a gene: 8. Germline V gene sequence: CDR1 MNHEY, CDR2 SMNVEV (reference sequence). The CDR3, as DNA: TGTGCCAGCAGGCGGACAGGCGGAATTGAAAAACTGTTTTTT. This codes for CASRRTGGIEKLFF. The entire variable domain, with the rest obtained from reference TRBV27 and TRBJ1-4, is as follows: EAQVTQNPRYLITVTGKKLTVTCSQNMNHEYMSWYRQDPGLGLRQIYYSMNVEVTDKGDVPEGYKVSRKEKRNFPLILESPSPNQTSLYFCASRRTGGIEKLFFGSGTQLSVL.

This chain joins TRBV7-9 and TRBJ2-7, with D possibly matching TRBD2 (6 bases). Trimming shortened V by 3 bases and J by 0 bases, and 12 bases separated the two germline ends. CDR1 is SEHNR and CDR2 is FQNEAQ in the germline V gene (reference sequence). The CDR3 has 15 amino acids. The CDR3 coding sequence is TGTGCCAGCAGCTTCTTCTCCGGGAGCTCCTACGAGCAGTACTTC. Protein product: CASSFFSGSSYEQYF.

V and J are TRBV28 and TRBJ1-2; 8 nucleotides line up with TRBD1. Germline lookup yields CDR1 MDHEN and CDR2 SYDVKM. The CDR3 is 14 amino acids. J was trimmed by 3 bases and V by 6 bases; bases with no gene match: 6. CDR3 protein: CASRAGQGHYGYTF. The CDR3 DNA sequence: TGTGCCAGCAGGGCAGGACAGGGCCACTATGGCTACACCTTC.

The genes are TRBV10-1 and TRBJ2-7; tentatively, D is TRBD2 (5 bases). V dropped 7 bases and J dropped 3 bases, with 13 bases sitting between them. Germline V CDR1 and CDR2: WNHNN, SYGVQD (reference sequence). This CDR3 is 13 amino acids long. The CDR3 DNA follows: TGCGCCAGCAAGCTAGGCCGGGGCTACGAGCAGTACTTC. Translation gives CASKLGRGYEQYF.

CDR3 loop: CASSLGHSNSYNEQFF. CDR3 nucleotides: TGCGCCAGCAGCTTGGGACACAGTAACTCCTACAATGAGCAGTTCTTC. J is TRBJ2-1 and V is TRBV5-1, with D unclear. Trimming took off 0 bases at V and 0 bases at J, with 10 bases between the two ends. CDR1 and CDR2 (germline): SGHRS, YFSETQ. CDR3 length: 16 amino acids.

The chain recombines TRBV19 with TRBJ1-2, with 8 positions matching TRBD1. In germline, CDR1 is LNHDA, CDR2 SQIVND (reference sequence). The CDR3 sequence is 13 residues long. J gave up 6 bases and V 5 bases, and 5 bases lay outside the gene matches. For the CDR3, the DNA is TGTGCCAGTAGTTCACGGACAGGGAATGGCTACACCTTC. It is translated as CASSSRTGNGYTF.

The rearrangement joins TRBV4-1 to TRBJ2-3; 8 bases align to TRBD1. CDR3 size: 17 residues. Unmatched junction bases numbered 8, after V lost 3 bases and J lost 0 bases. Germline V CDR1 and CDR2: MGHRA, YSYEKL. The CDR3, as DNA: TGCGCCAGCAGCCAGGTGGGACAGGTCGCTAGCACAGATACGCAGTATTTT. It specifies CASSQVGQVASTDTQYF.

The chain recombines TRBV29-1 with TRBJ1-5; D might be TRBD1 (5 bases). The ends were cut back, 4 bases at V and 4 bases at J, with 8 bases in the middle. CDR3 length: 12 residues. CDR1 and CDR2 (germline): SQVTM, ANQGSEA. CDR3 sequence reads: CSVGGLNQPQHF. The CDR3 DNA reads TGCAGCGTTGGGGGACTAAATCAGCCCCAGCATTTT.

CDR3 in amino acids: CASKWRVYGYTF. CDR3 nucleotides: TGTGCCAGCAAGTGGAGGGTATATGGCTACACCTTC. The V call is TRBV2, the J call TRBJ1-2; unclear D gene. CDR3 length: 12 amino acids. Per germline, CDR1 SNHLY and CDR2 FYNNEI. V was trimmed by 7 bases and J by 5 bases, leaving 11 bases between them.

V and J are TRBV5-6 and TRBJ2-7; tentative D call: TRBD2 (6 bases). The CDR3 loop spans 14 amino acids. The V end was cut by 1 base, the J end by 2 bases, with 10 bases between. In germline, CDR1 is SGHDT, CDR2 YYEEEE. The CDR3, as DNA: TGTGCCAGCAGCTTGCGGCGGGGCACCTACGAGCAGTACTTC. Encoded protein: CASSLRRGTYEQYF.

The chain uses TRBV27 and TRBJ1-1, with a weak D call TRBD1 (5 bases). This CDR3 contains 16 residues. V was shortened by 2 bases and J by 1 base, with 14 bases between the two germline ends. Germline assignment: CDR1 MNHEY and CDR2 SMNVEV (reference sequence). The CDR3 nucleotides read TGTGCCAGCAGTTTAGCGGACACAAGACCGAACACTGAAGCTTTCTTT. It encodes CASSLADTRPNTEAFF.

The chain combines TRBV5-1 with TRBJ1-1; D is unclear. The CDR3 is made up of 15 amino acids. Trimming cost V 0 bases and J 1 base, with 10 bases left between them. The V gene's germline CDR1 is SGHRS and CDR2 YFSETQ. CDR3 protein: CASSLVRGANTEAFF. CDR3 sequence (DNA): TGCGCCAGCAGCTTGGTTCGGGGTGCGAACACTGAAGCTTTCTTT. The variable domain in full, completed from reference TRBV5-1 and TRBJ1-1, reads KAGVTQTPRYLIKTRGQQVTLSCSPISGHRSVSWYQQTPGQGLQFLFEYFSETQRNKGNFPGRFSGRQFSNSRSEMNVSTLELGDSALYLCASSLVRGANTEAFFGQGTRLTVV.

CDR3 nucleotides: TGTGCCAGCAGACGTCGGGAGGACACTGAAGCTTTCTTT. It is translated as CASRRREDTEAFF. V gene TRBV6-5 combines with J gene TRBJ1-1; D is undetermined. The germline V gene has CDR1 MNHEY and CDR2 SVGAGI. Trimming left V 6 bases short and J 3 bases short, with 11 bases between. CDR3 size: 13 residues.

The chain employs TRBV5-1 and TRBJ1-4, with a tentative D call TRBD1 (5 bases). Germline V gene sequence: CDR1 SGHRS, CDR2 YFSETQ. The CDR3 runs 18 residues. V lost 0 bases and J lost 5, with 20 bases in between. The CDR3 loop reads CASSLDPGLKGRNEKLFF. The CDR3 DNA follows: TGCGCCAGCAGCTTGGATCCGGGACTCAAAGGGAGAAATGAAAAACTGTTTTTT.

The rearrangement links TRBV28 to TRBJ1-5; the match to TRBD1 covers 7 bases. CDR3 length: 16 residues. With V trimmed by 3 bases and J by 0 bases, 5 bases remained unmatched. Germline values: CDR1 MDHEN, CDR2 SYDVKM. CDR3 loop: CASSFRGQNSNQPQHF. In nucleotides, the CDR3 is TGTGCCAGCAGTTTCCGGGGACAGAATAGCAATCAGCCCCAGCATTTT.